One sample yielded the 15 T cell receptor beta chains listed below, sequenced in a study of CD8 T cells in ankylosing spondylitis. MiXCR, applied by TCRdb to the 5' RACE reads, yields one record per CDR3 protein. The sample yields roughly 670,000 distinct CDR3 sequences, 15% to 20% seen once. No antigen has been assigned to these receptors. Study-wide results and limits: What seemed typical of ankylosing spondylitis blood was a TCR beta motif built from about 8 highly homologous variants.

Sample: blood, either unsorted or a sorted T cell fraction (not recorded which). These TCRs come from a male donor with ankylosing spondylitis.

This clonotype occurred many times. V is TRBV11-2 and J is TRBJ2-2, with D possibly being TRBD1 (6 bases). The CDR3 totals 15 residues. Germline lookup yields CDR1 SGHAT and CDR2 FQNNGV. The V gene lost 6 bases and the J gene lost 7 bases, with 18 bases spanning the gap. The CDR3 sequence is CASRLSRGDGGELFF. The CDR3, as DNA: TGTGCCAGCAGGTTAAGCAGGGGTGATGGCGGGGAGCTGTTTTTT.

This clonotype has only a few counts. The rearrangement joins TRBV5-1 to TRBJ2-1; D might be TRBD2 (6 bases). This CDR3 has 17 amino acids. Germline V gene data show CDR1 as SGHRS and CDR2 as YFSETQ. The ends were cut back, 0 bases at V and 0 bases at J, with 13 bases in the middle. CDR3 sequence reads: CASSLAGGGSSYNEQFF. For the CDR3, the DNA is TGCGCCAGCAGCTTGGCCGGGGGTGGAAGCTCCTACAATGAGCAGTTCTTC.

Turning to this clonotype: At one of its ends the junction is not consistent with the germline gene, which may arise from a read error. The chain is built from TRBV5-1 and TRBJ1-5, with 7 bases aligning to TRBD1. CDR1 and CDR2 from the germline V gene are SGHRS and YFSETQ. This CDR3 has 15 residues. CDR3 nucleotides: TGCGCCAGCAGCTTGCGGACAGGTAGCGATCAGCCCCAGCATTTT. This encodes CASSLRTGSDQPQHF.

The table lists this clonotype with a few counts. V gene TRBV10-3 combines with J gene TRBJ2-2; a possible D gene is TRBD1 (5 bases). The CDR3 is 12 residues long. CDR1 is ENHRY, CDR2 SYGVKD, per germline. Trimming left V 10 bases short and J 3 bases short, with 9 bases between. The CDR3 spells CATLRDTGELFF. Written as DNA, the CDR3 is TGTGCCACCCTCAGGGACACCGGGGAGCTGTTTTTT.

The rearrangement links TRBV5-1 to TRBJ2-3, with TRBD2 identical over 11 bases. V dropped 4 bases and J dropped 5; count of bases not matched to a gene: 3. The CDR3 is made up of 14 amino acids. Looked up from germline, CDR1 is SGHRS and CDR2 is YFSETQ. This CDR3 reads CASSPLAGEDTQYF. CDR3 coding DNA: TGCGCCAGCAGCCCACTAGCGGGAGAAGATACGCAGTATTTT.

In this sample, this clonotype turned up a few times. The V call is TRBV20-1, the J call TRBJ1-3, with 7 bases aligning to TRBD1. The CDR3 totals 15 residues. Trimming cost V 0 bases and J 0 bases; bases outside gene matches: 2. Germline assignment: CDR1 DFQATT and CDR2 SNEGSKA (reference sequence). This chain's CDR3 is CSARDGTASGNTIYF. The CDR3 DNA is TGCAGTGCTAGAGATGGGACAGCCTCTGGAAACACCATATATTTT.

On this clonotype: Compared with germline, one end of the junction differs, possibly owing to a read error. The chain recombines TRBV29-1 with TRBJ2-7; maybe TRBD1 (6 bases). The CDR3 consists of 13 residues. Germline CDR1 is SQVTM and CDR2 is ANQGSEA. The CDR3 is CSVEGGGYYEQYF. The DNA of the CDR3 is TGCAGCGTCGAAGGGGGTGGGTACTACGAGCAGTACTTC.

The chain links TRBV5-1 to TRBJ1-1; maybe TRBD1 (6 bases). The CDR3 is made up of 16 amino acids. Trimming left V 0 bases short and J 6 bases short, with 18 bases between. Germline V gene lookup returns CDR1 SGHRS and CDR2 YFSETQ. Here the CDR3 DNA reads TGCGCCAGCAGCTTGGGGAGACTTACAGGGAATCCTGAAGCTTTCTTT. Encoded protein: CASSLGRLTGNPEAFF.

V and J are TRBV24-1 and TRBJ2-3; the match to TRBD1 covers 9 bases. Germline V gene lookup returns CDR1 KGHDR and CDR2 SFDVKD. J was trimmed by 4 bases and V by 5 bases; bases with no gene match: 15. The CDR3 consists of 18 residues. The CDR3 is CATSAPGQGRESADTQYF. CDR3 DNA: TGTGCCACCAGTGCCCCGGGACAGGGAAGGGAATCCGCAGATACGCAGTATTTT.

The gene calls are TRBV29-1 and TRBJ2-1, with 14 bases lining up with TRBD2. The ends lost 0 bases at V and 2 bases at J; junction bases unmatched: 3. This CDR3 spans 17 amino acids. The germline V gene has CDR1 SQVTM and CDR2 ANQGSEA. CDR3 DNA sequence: TGCAGCGTTGAAGACCCGGGACTAGCGGGGGCCTACAATGAGCAGTTCTTC. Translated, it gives CSVEDPGLAGAYNEQFF.

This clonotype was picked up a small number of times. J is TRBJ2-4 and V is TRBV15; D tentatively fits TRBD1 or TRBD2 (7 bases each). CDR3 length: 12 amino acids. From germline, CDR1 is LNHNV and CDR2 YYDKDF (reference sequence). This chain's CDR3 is CATGEGKNIQYF. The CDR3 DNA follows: TGTGCTACAGGGGAGGGCAAAAACATTCAGTACTTC.

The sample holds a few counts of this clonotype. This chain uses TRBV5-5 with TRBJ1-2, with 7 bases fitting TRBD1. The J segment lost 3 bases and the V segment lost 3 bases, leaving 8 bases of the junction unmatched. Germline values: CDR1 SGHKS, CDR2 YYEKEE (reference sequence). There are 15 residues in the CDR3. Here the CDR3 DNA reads TGTGCCAGCAGCTATGCTCCCGGGACAGACTATGGCTACACCTTC. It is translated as CASSYAPGTDYGYTF.

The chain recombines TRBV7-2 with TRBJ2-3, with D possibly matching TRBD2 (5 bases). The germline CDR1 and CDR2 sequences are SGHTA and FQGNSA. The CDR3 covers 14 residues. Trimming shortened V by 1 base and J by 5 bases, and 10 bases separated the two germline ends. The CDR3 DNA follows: TGTGCCAGCAGCTTAGTGGGAGAGGGAGATACGCAGTATTTT. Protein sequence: CASSLVGEGDTQYF.

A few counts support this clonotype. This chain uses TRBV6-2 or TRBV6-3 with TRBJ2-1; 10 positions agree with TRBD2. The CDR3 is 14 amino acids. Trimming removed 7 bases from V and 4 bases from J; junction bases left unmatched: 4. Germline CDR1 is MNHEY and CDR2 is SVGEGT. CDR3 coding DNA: TGTGCCAGCACCCTAGCGGGAGAGTACAATGAGCAGTTCTTC. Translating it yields CASTLAGEYNEQFF.

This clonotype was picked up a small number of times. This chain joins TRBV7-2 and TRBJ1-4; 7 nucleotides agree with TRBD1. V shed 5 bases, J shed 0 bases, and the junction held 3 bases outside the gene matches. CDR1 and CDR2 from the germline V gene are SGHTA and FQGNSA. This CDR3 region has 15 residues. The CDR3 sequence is CASSTGDTTNEKLFF. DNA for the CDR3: TGTGCCAGCAGCACAGGGGACACAACTAATGAAAAACTGTTTTTT.